This T cell receptor (beta chain) appears in the sequencing data of a study of early T cells in non-severe SARS-CoV-2 infection. Study overall: Chains from this unsorted whole-blood bulk RNA could not be paired. Points from the study as a whole: Private and CD4 specificities were missed by VDJdb matching, which favored anti-spike CD8 responses.

Each cDNA molecule carried a unique molecular identifier. MiXCR, run by TCRdb on the 5' RACE reads, gives a single entry per CDR3 protein. Of about 28,000 distinct CDR3 sequences in the sample, 5.6% were seen once. This clonotype occurred many times. Its antigen is not known. The CDR3 length is 13 residues. V gave up 4 bases and J gave up 2 bases, with 8 bases separating them. Germline loops: CDR1 LGHDT, CDR2 YNNKEL (reference sequence). The TCR sequence derives from an adult who was a healthcare worker with PCR-confirmed SARS-CoV-2 infection or an uninfected control (not recorded which). This chain uses TRBV3-1 with TRBJ2-5; weak D call: TRBD2 (5 bases). The sequencing sample was made of whole blood. The chain's CDR3 is CASSPRGQETQYF. Written as DNA, the CDR3 is TGTGCCAGCAGCCCCCGGGGTCAAGAGACCCAGTACTTC.